This T cell receptor beta chain was identified during a study of identical twins. A universal primer site was created by template switching, with the cDNA bearing unique molecular identifiers. TCRdb reanalysed the 5' RACE reads using MiXCR and keeps one entry per CDR3 protein. The data show approximately 690,000 distinct CDR3 sequences, 6.1% seen once. General study results and limits: Whereas memory repertoires showed no such difference, abundant cord blood beta clonotypes carried fewer insertions. There was more out-of-frame TCR alpha sharing in monozygotic twins than models estimated. Out-of-frame alpha sequences common to twins exhibited a surplus of low generation probability.

This clonotype was seen many times. The antigen is unknown. The source material was naive T cells sorted from blood. This receptor was obtained from a man younger than 30 in good health.

CDR3: CASSGDRGNQPQHF. As DNA, the CDR3 is TGTGCCAGCAGCGGAGACAGGGGCAATCAGCCCCAGCATTTT. This chain uses TRBV9 with TRBJ1-5; 7 positions agree with TRBD1. The germline CDR1 and CDR2 sequences are SGDLS and YYNGEE. The CDR3 is 14 amino acids. The J segment lost 2 bases and the V segment lost 3 bases, leaving 2 bases of the junction unmatched.